The rows below give T cell receptor beta chains drawn from one sample of a study of vaccination and CD4 T cells after COVID-19. For these receptors, no antigen is known. One entry per CDR3 protein, called by TCRdb with MiXCR from the PCR reads. The table has about 18,000 distinct CDR3 sequences, about 53% seen once; the top ten hold about 13%. Sample: CD4+ T cells from blood, cultured in vitro. These receptors were obtained from a human donor who had recovered from COVID-19. CDR3s include the opening cysteine and the closing phenylalanine or tryptophan. Each record gives: V gene, D gene, clone size, J gene, CDR3 protein, CDR3 DNA. A D gene is named only where the DNA matches it firmly. The listing skips clone size in some rows; elsewhere it reads once, few, many or a size class.

>TRBV24-1|TRBD1|.|TRBJ1-2
CATSRDSTSYGYTF
TGTGCCACCAGTCGGGACAGCACGAGTTATGGCTACACCTTC
>TRBV6-2/TRBV6-3|.|.|TRBJ1-2
CASSWSLTAYNGYTF
TGTGCCAGCAGCTGGTCTTTGACAGCGTATAATGGCTACACCTTC
>TRBV2|TRBD1|.|TRBJ1-2
CASSGGTAYGYTF
TGTGCCAGCAGTGGAGGGACAGCTTATGGCTACACCTTC
>TRBV19|.|.|TRBJ2-3
CATATSPSEHTQYF
TGTGCCACCGCCACCTCTCCTAGCGAACATACGCAGTATTTT
>TRBV20-1|.|few|TRBJ1-1
CSARRTGNTEAFF
TGCAGTGCTAGGAGAACGGGGAACACTGAAGCTTTCTTT
>TRBV6-2/TRBV6-3|.|once|TRBJ1-1
CASSMGQRAFF
TGTGCCAGCAGCATGGGGCAGCGAGCTTTCTTT
>TRBV19|.|.|TRBJ2-3
CASSSWGSNQPQYF
TGTGCCAGTAGTTCTTGGGGTAGCAATCAGCCCCAGTATTTT
>TRBV27|TRBD2|.|TRBJ2-1
CASSLVGTSGLKTNEQFF
TGTGCCAGCAGTTTAGTAGGGACTAGCGGGCTGAAAACCAATGAGCAGTTCTTC
>TRBV7-2|.|.|TRBJ2-1
CASSSAAQIYNEQFF
TGTGCCAGCAGCTCGGCGGCACAAATCTACAATGAGCAGTTCTTC
>TRBV5-4|TRBD1|.|TRBJ1-1
CASSSGTGAAEAFF
TGTGCCAGCAGCTCCGGGACAGGGGCGGCTGAAGCTTTCTTT
>TRBV4-1|.|.|TRBJ1-1
CASSHLAPGLDQAFF
TGCGCCAGCAGCCACCTTGCACCGGGACTCGACCAAGCTTTCTTT
>TRBV19|.|.|TRBJ1-2
CASSQGRFSYGYTF
TGTGCCAGTAGCCAGGGGCGTTTCAGCTATGGCTACACCTTC
>TRBV2|.|.|TRBJ2-7
CASSPNPLLALRDYEQYF
TGTGCCAGCAGCCCGAACCCCCTCCTAGCCCTAAGGGACTACGAGCAGTACTTC
>TRBV12-3/TRBV12-4|TRBD1|.|TRBJ1-4
CASSFQGGSVFF
TGTGCCAGCAGTTTCCAGGGGGGATCGGTGTTTTTT
>TRBV6-1|.|few|TRBJ1-5
CASRSGPPVRNFGNQPQHF
TGTGCCAGCAGGAGCGGGCCCCCTGTGCGGAATTTTGGCAATCAGCCCCAGCATTTT
>TRBV19|.|.|TRBJ2-5
CASSMAVRVETQYF
TGTGCCAGTAGTATGGCCGTCCGAGTCGAGACCCAGTACTTC
>TRBV28|.|few|TRBJ1-2
CASSLTDGAIGYTF
TGTGCCAGCAGTTTAACGGACGGAGCGATCGGCTACACCTTC
>TRBV15|.|.|TRBJ2-7
CATSRDPGYEQYF
TGTGCCACCAGCAGAGATCCGGGTTACGAGCAGTACTTC
>TRBV19|TRBD1|.|TRBJ1-2
CASSPLQGAGGYGYTF
TGTGCCAGTAGTCCCCTACAGGGGGCTGGGGGCTATGGCTACACCTTC
>TRBV27|.|medium-sized|TRBJ1-5
CASSLVSNQPQHF
TGTGCCAGCAGTTTAGTTAGCAATCAGCCCCAGCATTTT
>TRBV7-8|TRBD1|.|TRBJ1-2
CASSSGQGKRGYTF
TGTGCCAGCAGCTCTGGACAGGGTAAAAGGGGCTACACCTTC
>TRBV11-2|.|.|TRBJ2-3
CASSPTTSTDTQYF
TGTGCCAGCAGCCCGACTACCAGCACAGATACGCAGTATTTT
>TRBV4-2|.|.|TRBJ2-5
CASSQVNTGETQYF
TGTGCCAGCAGCCAAGTTAACACTGGGGAGACCCAGTACTTC
>TRBV7-9|.|few|TRBJ1-1
CASSTSGGHTEAFF
.
>TRBV2|TRBD1|.|TRBJ1-1
CASSGTGVENTEAFF
TGTGCCAGCAGTGGGACAGGAGTGGAGAACACTGAAGCTTTCTTT
>TRBV10-1|TRBD1|.|TRBJ1-2
CASSDGTGVHGYTF
TGCGCCAGCAGTGATGGGACAGGGGTCCATGGCTACACCTTC
>TRBV11-2|TRBD1|.|TRBJ1-5
CASSRGTGGNQPQHF
TGTGCCAGCAGCAGAGGGACAGGGGGCAATCAGCCCCAGCATTTT
>TRBV28|.|.|TRBJ1-2
CASSQVQGRHYGYTF
TGTGCCAGCAGTCAGGTCCAGGGTAGGCACTATGGCTACACCTTC
>TRBV7-6|.|.|TRBJ2-1
CASSIQGPDEQFF
TGTGCCAGCAGCATACAGGGTCCGGATGAGCAGTTCTTC
>TRBV20-1|.|.|TRBJ1-6
CSAPDDYNSPLHF
TGCAGTGCCCCCGACGATTATAATTCACCCCTCCACTTT
>TRBV10-3|.|.|TRBJ2-1
CAIKGTWSYNEQFF
TGTGCCATCAAGGGGACTTGGAGTTACAATGAGCAGTTCTTC
>TRBV19|.|.|TRBJ1-6
CASSPGPYSPLHF
TGTGCCAGCAGCCCGGGACCGTATTCACCCCTCCACTTT
>TRBV20-1|.|.|TRBJ2-3
CSARSSTDTQYF
TGCAGTGCTAGATCTAGCACAGATACGCAGTATTTT
>TRBV2|.|few|TRBJ1-6
CASTPPRSIREGAAYNSPLHF
TGTGCCAGCACCCCCCCGAGGTCCATCCGGGAAGGGGCCGCCTATAATTCACCCCTCCACTTT
>TRBV5-4|.|.|TRBJ2-7
CASSLAAGSAYEQYF
TGTGCCAGCAGCTTGGCGGCGGGAAGCGCCTACGAGCAGTACTTC
>TRBV6-1|TRBD1|.|TRBJ1-2
CASRVGQPHSYGYTF
TGTGCCAGCAGGGTGGGACAGCCCCACTCCTATGGCTACACCTTC
>TRBV30|.|few|TRBJ1-6
CAWSVGGGNSPLHF
TGTGCCTGGAGTGTTGGGGGCGGTAATTCACCCCTCCACTTT
>TRBV19|TRBD1|few|TRBJ1-5
CASSIGTGGQPQHF
TGTGCCAGTAGTATAGGGACAGGGGGTCAGCCCCAGCATTTT
>TRBV6-1|.|.|TRBJ1-4
CASEKGIANEKLFF
TGTGCCAGCGAAAAGGGGATAGCTAATGAAAAACTGTTTTTT
>TRBV6-1|.|.|TRBJ1-2
CASSLARGGYGYTF
TGTGCCAGCAGCCTCGCCCGGGGGGGCTATGGCTACACCTTC
>TRBV10-3|TRBD2|.|TRBJ2-3
CAIRPGASGRTDTQYF
TGTGCCATCAGGCCAGGGGCTAGCGGGAGAACAGATACGCAGTATTTT
>TRBV27|TRBD1|few|TRBJ1-6
CASSDRENNSPLHF
TGTGCCAGCAGTGACAGGGAGAATAATTCACCCCTCCACTTT
>TRBV20-1|.|.|TRBJ1-5
CSAGYRGGNQPQHF
TGCAGTGCTGGTTATCGAGGGGGCAATCAGCCCCAGCATTTT
>TRBV6-1|.|.|TRBJ1-4
CASSEALGSGEKLFF
TGTGCCAGCAGTGAAGCTCTCGGGAGCGGAGAAAAACTGTTTTTT
>TRBV7-9|.|.|TRBJ1-4
CASSLSGQVFEKLFF
TGTGCCAGCAGCTTATCCGGGCAGGTATTTGAAAAACTGTTTTTT
>TRBV28|.|.|TRBJ2-1
CASAAPVPNEQFF
TGTGCCAGCGCGGCCCCAGTCCCCAATGAGCAGTTCTTC
>TRBV7-2|TRBD2|.|TRBJ2-3
CASSLKHRGRGGTDTQYF
TGTGCCAGCAGCTTAAAGCATCGCGGGAGGGGGGGCACAGATACGCAGTATTTT
>TRBV6-5|.|.|TRBJ2-1
CASSYRGSAGNEQFF
TGTGCCAGCAGTTACCGGGGGTCAGCGGGCAATGAGCAGTTCTTC
>TRBV30|.|.|TRBJ1-1
CAWSEDTEAFF
TGTGCCTGGAGTGAGGACACTGAAGCTTTCTTT
>TRBV28|.|.|TRBJ1-3
CASRTGRSGNAIYF
TGTGCCAGCAGAACAGGACGCTCTGGAAACGCCATATATTTT
>TRBV20-1|.|.|TRBJ2-1
CSAGGGSGRRAYNEQFF
TGCAGTGCAGGGGGCGGGAGCGGTAGGAGGGCCTACAATGAGCAGTTCTTC
>TRBV27|.|few|TRBJ1-5
CASSLQGNNQPQHF
TGTGCCAGCAGTTTACAGGGGAACAATCAGCCCCAGCATTTT
>TRBV20-1|TRBD2|.|TRBJ2-7
CSARPGLAGDEQYF
TGCAGTGCTAGACCAGGACTAGCGGGGGACGAGCAGTACTTC
>TRBV20-1|TRBD2|.|TRBJ2-3
CSATPTSGVTDTQYF
TGCAGTGCCACTCCGACTAGCGGAGTCACAGATACGCAGTATTTT
>TRBV28|.|few|TRBJ2-7
CASSLSRNEQYF
TGTGCCAGCAGTTTATCCAGGAACGAGCAGTACTTC
>TRBV30|.|.|TRBJ2-3
CAWEVGTDTQYF
TGTGCCTGGGAAGTCGGCACAGATACGCAGTATTTT
>TRBV2|TRBD1|.|TRBJ1-6
CASTIDRGNSPLHF
TGTGCCAGCACTATCGACAGGGGGAATTCACCCCTCCACTTT
>TRBV5-1|.|.|TRBJ2-3
CASSFTLRQPDSGTDTQYF
TGCGCCAGCAGCTTTACTCTTCGGCAGCCCGATTCCGGCACAGATACGCAGTATTTT
>TRBV7-8|TRBD2|few|TRBJ2-3
CASSSPTSGSTDTQYF
TGTGCCAGCAGCTCCCCGACTAGCGGGAGCACAGATACGCAGTATTTT